The clone carrying this T cell receptor beta chain was recorded at least ten times. Its target is unknown. This sample is drawn from a study of identical twins. Germline loops: CDR1 LGHDT, CDR2 YNNKEL (reference sequence). The CDR3 has 15 amino acids. The V and J ends lost 5 bases and 4 bases, in that order; junction bases with no gene match: 7. The study, taken as a whole, reports: Analyses based on zero insertions could be partly confounded by invariant MAIT and iNKT cells.

TCRdb independently ran MiXCR on the 5' RACE reads; one entry per CDR3 protein. This table has approximately 670,000 distinct CDR3 sequences, 5.5% to 7.5% appearing once. Input material: naive T cells sorted from blood. The TCR was taken from a man younger than 35 in good health. The chain joins TRBV3-1 to TRBJ2-5; TRBD2 agrees at 10 bases. This chain's CDR3 is CASSGSSGSPETQYF. The CDR3 coding sequence is TGTGCCAGCAGCGGATCTAGCGGGAGCCCAGAGACCCAGTACTTC.